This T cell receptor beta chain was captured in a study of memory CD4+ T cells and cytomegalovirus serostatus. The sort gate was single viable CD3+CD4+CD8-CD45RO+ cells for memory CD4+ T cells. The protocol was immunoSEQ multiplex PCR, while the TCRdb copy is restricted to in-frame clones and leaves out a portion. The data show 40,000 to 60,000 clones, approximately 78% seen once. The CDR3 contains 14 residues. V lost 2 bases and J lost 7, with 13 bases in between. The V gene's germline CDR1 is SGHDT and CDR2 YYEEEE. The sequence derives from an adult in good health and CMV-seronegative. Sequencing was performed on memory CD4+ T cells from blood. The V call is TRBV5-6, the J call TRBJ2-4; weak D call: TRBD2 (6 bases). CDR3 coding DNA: TGTGCCAGCAGCTTACAGCGGGCAGGGAACATTCAGTACTTC. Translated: CASSLQRAGNIQYF.